One sample yielded the 18 T cell receptor beta chains listed below, sequenced in a study of identical twins (dated by TCRdb to the mid-2010s). The library was produced with 5' RACE. The reads were generated on an Illumina HiSeq 2000. TCRdb redid the processing of the public reads, applying fastp at Q25 and MiXCR, and retained in-frame beta chains. Each entry merges the rows of one CDR3 protein and shows their most common DNA and genes. In all, the sample holds 250,000 or so distinct CDR3 sequences, and about 8.3% of those were seen once. Less than 4% of the sample is held by the ten biggest clonotypes. These data were also filed under a second study, of yellow fever vaccine responses in identical twins.

The sequenced sample was CD8+ T cells sorted from blood. Receptors were obtained from a woman aged 18-29 years in good health.

This chain uses TRBV10-3 with TRBJ2-7; perhaps TRBD2 as D (6 bases). Germline CDR1 reads ENHRY; CDR2 reads SYGVKD. The V gene lost 2 bases and the J gene lost 4 bases, with 12 bases spanning the gap. The CDR3 is 14 amino acids. Here the CDR3 reads CAISETGVVYEQYF. The CDR3 region has the DNA TGTGCCATCAGTGAGACGGGAGTTGTTTACGAGCAGTACTTC.

This clonotype was detected many times. CDR3 residues: CASRLAGNNQPQHF. CDR3 in DNA: TGTGCCAGCAGGTTGGCGGGGAACAATCAGCCCCAGCATTTT. The chain carries TRBV6-2 or TRBV6-3 and TRBJ1-5; D is uncertain. The V end lost 6 bases, the J end lost 3 bases, and 12 bases lay between the germline ends. From germline, CDR1 is MNHEY and CDR2 SVGEGT. This CDR3 contains 14 residues.

This clonotype was detected ten times or more. V usage is TRBV28 and J usage is TRBJ2-7, with D hard to call. Germline V gene data show CDR1 as MDHEN and CDR2 as SYDVKM. V was clipped by 7 bases and J by 4 bases, with 20 bases between them. The CDR3 has 15 amino acids. CDR3 nucleotide sequence: TGTGCCAGCACCCTAGGTCATCCCATAACTTACGAGCAGTACTTC. Its translation: CASTLGHPITYEQYF. The variable domain in full, with the rest retrieved from reference TRBV28 and TRBJ2-7, is DVKVTQSSRYLVKRTGEKVFLECVQDMDHENMFWYRQDPGLGLRLIYFSYDVKMKEKGDIPEGYSVSREKKERFSLILESASTNQTSMYLCASTLGHPITYEQYFGPGTRLTVT.

CDR3 in DNA: TGCAGTGCTAGACAGCTCTCCTACGAGCAGTACTTC. Its translation is CSARQLSYEQYF. The chain recombines TRBV20-1 with TRBJ2-7; D gene unclear. The germline gives CDR1 DFQATT, CDR2 SNEGSKA (reference sequence). This CDR3 contains 12 residues. V lost 2 bases and J lost 0, with 5 bases in between.

This clonotype has ten or more counts. The chain employs TRBV29-1 and TRBJ2-1; no clear D gene. With 1 base removed from V and 9 bases from J, the gap between germline ends came to 4 bases. This CDR3 contains 10 residues. Germline CDR1 reads SQVTM; CDR2 reads ANQGSEA. CDR3 in amino acids: CSVEAGEQFF. The CDR3 nucleotides are TGCAGCGTTGAAGCGGGTGAGCAGTTCTTC.

This clonotype was seen more than once but under ten times. CDR3 sequence reads: CASSFSGDDDSPLHF. The CDR3 nucleotides are TGTGCCAGCAGCTTTTCGGGGGACGACGATTCACCCCTCCACTTT. The V and J genes are TRBV7-9 and TRBJ1-6; D might be TRBD1 (5 bases). This CDR3 spans 15 amino acids. CDR1 is SEHNR, CDR2 FQNEAQ, per germline (reference sequence). Trimming cost V 3 bases and J 8 bases, with 14 bases left between them.

This clonotype was found many times. The chain carries TRBV24-1 and TRBJ2-2; D uncertain. This CDR3 is 16 amino acids long. Germline V gene data show CDR1 as KGHDR and CDR2 as SFDVKD. Trimming removed 0 bases at V and 3 bases at J, with 10 bases between. The chain's CDR3 is CATSDLFGRDTGELFF. Written as DNA, the CDR3 is TGTGCCACCAGTGATTTGTTTGGCAGAGACACCGGGGAGCTGTTTTTT.

At least ten counts were recorded for this clonotype. V is TRBV7-2 and J is TRBJ1-6; TRBD1 matches at 7 bases. Trimming took 1 base from V and 6 from J; bases not matched to a gene: 6. The CDR3 consists of 16 residues. Germline lookup yields CDR1 SGHTA and CDR2 FQGNSA. Here the CDR3 DNA reads TGTGCCAGCAGCTTAGAAGAGGGGGCGGGTAATTCACCCCTCCACTTT. This gives the protein CASSLEEGAGNSPLHF.

This clonotype was counted a few times. The chain carries TRBV10-3 and TRBJ2-7, with TRBD2 matching over 12 bases. The V segment lost 6 bases and the J segment 5 bases; nucleotides outside the gene matches: 11. From germline, CDR1 is ENHRY and CDR2 SYGVKD. This CDR3 comprises 16 residues. The CDR3 DNA reads as TGTGCCATCAGGGAACGACTAGCGGGAGATACTGACGAGCAGTACTTC. Translation gives CAIRERLAGDTDEQYF.

This clonotype turned up a few times. The rearrangement joins TRBV20-1 to TRBJ1-1; D ambiguous. Germline V gene sequence: CDR1 DFQATT, CDR2 SNEGSKA (reference sequence). V lost 7 bases and J lost 1, with 10 bases in between. The CDR3 is 12 amino acids. CDR3 region: CSVFISNTEAFF. The CDR3 DNA sequence: TGCAGTGTCTTCATCTCGAACACTGAAGCTTTCTTT.

This clonotype was counted at least ten times. J is TRBJ2-3 and V is TRBV5-1; D might be TRBD2 (6 bases). Germline loops: CDR1 SGHRS, CDR2 YFSETQ. Trimming removed 4 bases from V and 6 bases from J, with 15 bases in between. The CDR3 sequence is 14 residues long. DNA of the CDR3: TGCGCCAGCAGCGCGCGCGGGATCTCTGATACGCAGTATTTT. This sequence encodes CASSARGISDTQYF.

The rearrangement uses TRBV6-1 and TRBJ2-1; D not certain. Germline loops: CDR1 MNHNS, CDR2 SASEGT. Between the trimmed V and J ends, which lost 6 bases and 6 bases, there was a span of 15 bases. The CDR3 is 14 residues long. CDR3 sequence reads: CASSHLPDINEQFF. For the CDR3, the DNA is TGTGCCAGCAGCCACTTACCCGATATCAATGAGCAGTTCTTC.

The chain carries TRBV29-1 and TRBJ2-2; D may be TRBD2 (5 bases). V was pared by 7 bases and J by 7 bases, with 7 bases between. Germline V gene data show CDR1 as SQVTM and CDR2 as ANQGSEA. The CDR3 runs to 10 residues. The CDR3 protein is CSAAGGELFF. DNA for the CDR3: TGCAGCGCCGCGGGCGGGGAGCTGTTTTTT.

This clonotype was observed at least ten times. This rearrangement joins TRBV7-9 to TRBJ2-7; 10 bases line up with TRBD1. Germline V gene data show CDR1 as SEHNR and CDR2 as FQNEAQ (reference sequence). V shed 4 bases, J shed 2 bases, and the junction held 2 bases outside the gene matches. CDR3 length: 14 amino acids. This CDR3 reads CASSSGTGAYEQYF. The CDR3 DNA sequence: TGTGCCAGCAGCTCCGGGACAGGGGCCTACGAGCAGTACTTC.

On this clonotype itself: This sequence may be a read error, since a much larger clone differs from it by one base. The CDR3 here is CASSRIAGEGETQYF. In DNA, the CDR3 is TGTGCCAGCAGCCGAATAGCGGGAGAGGGAGAGACCCAGTACTTC. The rearrangement uses TRBV5-5 and TRBJ2-5; 9 nucleotides match TRBD2. The J segment lost 4 bases and the V segment lost 4 bases, leaving 8 bases of the junction unmatched. This CDR3 contains 15 residues. Germline CDR1 and CDR2: SGHKS and YYEKEE (reference sequence).

This clonotype has a handful of counts. This sequence joins TRBV9 and TRBJ2-2; 8 nucleotides line up with TRBD1. Looked up from germline, CDR1 is SGDLS and CDR2 is YYNGEE. The CDR3 runs 15 residues. Losses at the gene ends were 3 bases for V and 4 bases for J; bases not matched to a gene: 5. The CDR3 region is CASSDQGAGTGELFF. The CDR3 bases are TGTGCCAGCAGCGACCAGGGGGCGGGCACCGGGGAGCTGTTTTTT.

V and J are TRBV21-1 and TRBJ2-7. TRBV21-1 is assigned pseudogene status. There are 14 residues in the CDR3. CDR3 in amino acids: CASDERVKSYEQYF. CDR3 coding DNA: TGTGCCAGCGATGAACGGGTCAAGTCCTACGAGCAGTACTTC.

This clonotype has just a few counts. V is TRBV7-3 and J is TRBJ2-7; the match to TRBD1 covers 8 bases. J was trimmed by 2 bases and V by 2 bases; bases with no gene match: 5. CDR3 length equals 15 residues. Germline CDR1 SGHTA, CDR2 FQGTGA. In DNA form, the CDR3 reads TGTGCCAGCAGCTTAGGCCCAGGGGGCACCTACGAGCAGTACTTC. It encodes CASSLGPGGTYEQYF.